Shown below are 21 T cell receptor beta chains from a single sample sequenced in a study of T cells after yellow fever vaccination. TCRdb analysed the 5' RACE reads with MiXCR anew, one entry per CDR3 protein. The sample lists 60,000 to 75,000 distinct CDR3 sequences, less than 8.5% occurring once. Here the sequenced sample was CD8+ T cells sorted from PBMCs, taken approximately 40 days after the first yellow fever vaccination. The source of these receptors is a man aged 18 to 35 who received the YFV17D yellow fever vaccine.

There are many counts of this clonotype. The chain recombines TRBV4-3 with TRBJ2-2; D tentatively reads TRBD1 or TRBD2 (5 bases each). The CDR3 is 16 residues long. The V end lost 0 bases, the J end lost 9 bases, and 17 bases lay between the germline ends. Looked up from germline, CDR1 is LGHNA and CDR2 is YSLEER. In DNA, the CDR3 is TGCGCCAGCAGCCAAGATCAAGGGGAGTTAGCCCGGGAGCTGTTTTTT. Residues: CASSQDQGELARELFF.

This clonotype was counted ten times or more. The chain links TRBV10-1 to TRBJ2-1; perhaps TRBD1 as D (6 bases). This CDR3 is built from 15 residues. CDR1 and CDR2 (germline): WNHNN, SYGVQD (reference sequence). V dropped 3 bases and J dropped 0 bases, with 9 bases sitting between them. CDR3 residues: CASSDRGGSYNEQFF. The DNA of the CDR3 is TGCGCCAGCAGTGACAGGGGTGGCTCCTACAATGAGCAGTTCTTC.

This clonotype has ten or more counts. This chain connects TRBV27 to TRBJ2-3; tentative D call: TRBD1 (6 bases). Looked up from germline, CDR1 is MNHEY and CDR2 is SMNVEV (reference sequence). The CDR3 consists of 18 residues. V gave up 0 bases and J gave up 5 bases, with 21 bases separating them. The CDR3 region has the DNA TGTGCCAGCAGTTTATCTATCGTAACAGGGTATGAGCAAGATACGCAGTATTTT. Translating gives CASSLSIVTGYEQDTQYF.

A few counts support this clonotype. The chain's CDR3 is CASSRTGLEQYV. The CDR3 DNA is TGTGCCAGCAGTCGGACAGGGCTTGAGCAGTACGTC. The gene calls are TRBV2 and TRBJ2-7; 8 bases line up with TRBD1. This CDR3 is built from 12 residues. V gave up 5 bases and J gave up 7 bases; unmatched junction bases: 4. CDR1 is SNHLY, CDR2 FYNNEI, per germline.

CDR3 in amino acids: CASIAENSYNEQFF. CDR3 DNA sequence: TGTGCCAGCATAGCGGAGAACTCCTACAATGAGCAGTTCTTC. The chain is built from TRBV7-2 and TRBJ2-1; D possibly corresponds to TRBD2 (6 bases). The ends were cut back, 7 bases at V and 0 bases at J, with 10 bases in the middle. CDR3 size: 14 residues. The germline CDR1 and CDR2 sequences are SGHTA and FQGNSA.

This clonotype has only a few counts. The chain is built from TRBV5-5 and TRBJ1-1; D remains unclear. CDR1 is SGHKS and CDR2 is YYEKEE in the germline V gene (reference sequence). The germline V and J ends were trimmed by 0 bases and 0 bases, with 9 bases remaining between them. CDR3 size: 15 residues. The CDR3 spells CASSLVLGVNTEAFF. CDR3 nucleotides: TGTGCCAGCAGCTTGGTGTTAGGAGTGAACACTGAAGCTTTCTTT.

The rearrangement uses TRBV6-5 and TRBJ2-1, with 13 positions matching TRBD2. Germline V gives CDR1 MNHEY, CDR2 SVGAGI. This CDR3 spans 15 amino acids. With V trimmed by 4 bases and J by 4 bases, 1 base remained unmatched. The CDR3 spells CASSLTSGGYNEQFF. The CDR3 bases are TGTGCCAGCAGTTTGACTAGCGGGGGGTACAATGAGCAGTTCTTC.

Ten or more counts support this clonotype. The CDR3 region has the DNA TGTGCCAGCAGCCCCCATAGTGGACCGTACCCTCCCTATGGCTACACCTTC. It yields the protein CASSPHSGPYPPYGYTF. The rearrangement joins TRBV9 to TRBJ1-2, with D unclear. This CDR3 comprises 17 residues. V gave up 4 bases and J gave up 4 bases, with 23 bases separating them. CDR1 is SGDLS and CDR2 is YYNGEE in the germline V gene.

This chain's CDR3 is CASWEGGADTQYF. CDR3 DNA sequence: TGTGCCAGTTGGGAGGGGGGGGCAGATACGCAGTATTTT. The rearrangement links TRBV6-1 to TRBJ2-3; maybe TRBD2 (7 bases). V gave up 9 bases and J gave up 4 bases, with 14 bases separating them. This CDR3 has 13 amino acids. The germline V gene has CDR1 MNHNS and CDR2 SASEGT.

Many counts were recorded for this clonotype. The rearrangement joins TRBV10-3 to TRBJ2-7; possibly TRBD1 or TRBD2 for D (6 bases each). V shed 4 bases and J shed 0 bases, with 19 bases lying between them. The CDR3 consists of 17 residues. CDR1 ENHRY and CDR2 SYGVKD come from the germline V gene. The CDR3 nucleotides are TGTGCCATCAGTGGGGGTGAGGGGTGGGGGGCCTCCTACGAGCAGTACTTC. Amino acids: CAISGGEGWGASYEQYF.

This clonotype was counted ten times or more. The chain joins TRBV21-1 to TRBJ1-2. TRBV21-1 is termed a pseudogene. The CDR3 extends over 15 amino acids. The CDR3 bases are TGTGCCAGCAGATCCTTAATCCAGGGCCACTATGGCTACACCTTC. Its translation: CASRSLIQGHYGYTF.

There are a few counts of this clonotype. The chain joins TRBV29-1 to TRBJ1-4; D unresolved. The CDR3 extends over 11 amino acids. Germline CDR1 is SQVTM and CDR2 is ANQGSEA. V dropped 3 bases and J dropped 11 bases, with 10 bases sitting between them. CDR3 sequence reads: CSVEAAGKLFF. In nucleotides, the CDR3 is TGCAGCGTTGAGGCCGCCGGGAAACTGTTTTTT. The full variable domain, in which reference TRBV29-1 and TRBJ1-4 provide the parts outside the CDR3, is SAVISQKPSRDICQRGTSLTIQCQVDSQVTMMFWYRQQPGQSLTLIATANQGSEATYESGFVIDKFPISRPNLTFSTLTVSNMSPEDSSIYLCSVEAAGKLFFGSGTQLSVL.

This clonotype was counted many times. The rearrangement links TRBV7-8 to TRBJ2-7, with 10 bases fitting TRBD1. Germline V gene data show CDR1 as SGHVS and CDR2 as FQNEAQ. The CDR3 is made up of 15 amino acids. J was trimmed by 2 bases and V by 2 bases; bases with no gene match: 3. The CDR3 region is CASSLRDRGPYEQYF. In nucleotides, the CDR3 is TGTGCCAGCAGCTTAAGGGACAGGGGTCCCTACGAGCAGTACTTC.

This clonotype occurred many times. V is TRBV15 and J is TRBJ1-3; D is perhaps TRBD1 (6 bases). V was cut by 2 bases and J by 0 bases, with 8 bases left in between. This CDR3 is 15 amino acids long. Germline V CDR1 and CDR2: LNHNV, YYDKDF (reference sequence). This CDR3 reads CATSRMDSSGNTIYF. DNA of the CDR3: TGTGCCACCAGCAGAATGGACAGCTCTGGAAACACCATATATTTT.

At least ten counts were recorded for this clonotype. The gene calls are TRBV5-6 and TRBJ2-6; a weak D match, TRBD1 (5 bases). V shed 1 base and J shed 3 bases, with 17 bases lying between them. This CDR3 contains 18 residues. The V gene's germline CDR1 is SGHDT and CDR2 YYEEEE. CDR3 sequence: CASSLLGRVGIGANVLTF. The DNA of the CDR3 is TGTGCCAGCAGCTTGCTAGGCAGGGTGGGAATTGGGGCCAACGTCCTGACTTTC.

This clonotype was found many times. The chain recombines TRBV20-1 with TRBJ1-5; D may be TRBD1 (6 bases). CDR1 is DFQATT, CDR2 SNEGSKA, per germline (reference sequence). This CDR3 contains 16 residues. V shed 0 bases and J shed 6 bases, with 18 bases lying between them. This CDR3 reads CSARDRRRQGSQPQHF. The CDR3 bases are TGCAGTGCTAGAGATCGAAGGCGGCAGGGGAGTCAGCCCCAGCATTTT.

The rearrangement links TRBV7-6 to TRBJ1-1; maybe TRBD1 (5 bases). In germline, CDR1 is SGHVS, CDR2 FNYEAQ. V was clipped by 5 bases and J by 4 bases, with 17 bases between them. The CDR3 is made up of 15 amino acids. CDR3 sequence: CASSPPVGGITEAFF. Written as DNA, the CDR3 is TGTGCCAGCAGCCCGCCGGTTGGGGGAATCACTGAAGCTTTCTTT.

This clonotype occurred many times. The chain has TRBV7-2 and TRBJ2-7; 13 nucleotides align to TRBD2. This CDR3 has 15 residues. Trimming at V came to 5 bases and at J to 2 bases, leaving 3 bases not matched to a gene. Germline V gene lookup returns CDR1 SGHTA and CDR2 FQGNSA. CDR3 region: CASSLLAGGTYEQYV. CDR3 nucleotide sequence: TGTGCCAGCAGCCTACTAGCGGGGGGGACCTACGAGCAGTACGTC.

This rearrangement joins TRBV20-1 to TRBJ2-1, with 11 bases lining up with TRBD2. J was trimmed by 9 bases and V by 8 bases; bases with no gene match: 12. This CDR3 has 14 amino acids. Germline V lookup: CDR1 DFQATT, CDR2 SNEGSKA (reference sequence). The CDR3 spells CSSLAGGAQIEQFF. For the CDR3, the DNA is TGCAGTTCTTTAGCGGGGGGGGCCCAGATTGAGCAGTTCTTC.

This clonotype was detected many times. The rearrangement links TRBV12-3 or TRBV12-4 to TRBJ2-5; D is ambiguous. Trimming stripped 2 bases from V and 2 bases from J, with 9 bases between. The CDR3 consists of 14 residues. CDR3 bases: TGTGCCAGCAGTTTAAACGACGAGCAAGAGACCCAGTACTTC. This gives the protein CASSLNDEQETQYF.

This clonotype was picked up many times. This chain joins TRBV12-3 or TRBV12-4 and TRBJ1-3; TRBD1 matches 9 bases. Trimming removed 6 bases from V and 1 base from J; junction bases left unmatched: 7. The length of the CDR3 is 16 residues. The CDR3 region has the DNA TGTGCCAGCAGGGCCCCCGGGACAGGGTCTGGAAACACCATATATTTT. Its translation: CASRAPGTGSGNTIYF.